A single sample gave rise to the 12 T cell receptor beta chains below, sequenced in a study of cytomegalovirus exposure and HLA in healthy donors. PCR used 60 Vbeta primers and 13 Jbeta primers. TCRdb's copy holds only in-frame clones and misses some; the assay was immunoSEQ multiplex PCR. The table lists under 140,000 clones, around 80% of them singletons. Sequencing was carried out using PBMCs. The receptors shown here come from a woman aged 60-75 years in good health and CMV-seropositive.

V and J are TRBV7-9 and TRBJ2-7; D is perhaps TRBD1 (5 bases). The CDR3 covers 12 residues. From germline, CDR1 is SEHNR and CDR2 FQNEAQ (reference sequence). The V end lost 5 bases, the J end lost 2 bases, and 7 bases lay between the germline ends. CDR3 nucleotide sequence: TGTGCCAGCAGCGTCAGGGCCTACGAGCAGTACTTC. It translates to CASSVRAYEQYF.

This chain connects TRBV6-1 to TRBJ1-5; D is unclear. Germline assignment: CDR1 MNHNS and CDR2 SASEGT. Trimming removed 7 bases at V and 6 bases at J, with 16 bases between. The CDR3 has 14 residues. The CDR3 DNA reads as TGTGCCAGCACTACCCCCCGGGGTCGTCAGCCCCAGCATTTT. It encodes CASTTPRGRQPQHF.

In this sample, this clone turned up a few times. This clone may be a read error of a much larger clone one base away. Other DNA sequences in this specimen translate into the identical CDR3. This rearrangement joins TRBV29-1 to TRBJ1-1; weak D call: TRBD1 (6 bases). Germline loops: CDR1 SQVTM, CDR2 ANQGSEA. This CDR3 has 12 residues. The DNA for the CDR3 is TGCAGCGCCGGGGGGCAAAACACTGAAGCTTTTTTT. As protein: CSAGGQNTEAFF. Together with reference TRBV29-1 and TRBJ1-1, the CDR3 gives the full variable domain: SAVISQKPSRDICQRGTSLTIQCQVDSQVTMMFWYRQQPGQSLTLIATANQGSEATYESGFVIDKFPISRPNLTFSTLTVSNMSPEDSSIYLCSAGGQNTEAFFGQGTRLTVV.

The chain uses TRBV6-4 and TRBJ2-3; TRBD1 might be the D (7 bases). Trimming pared 3 bases from V and 4 bases from J, leaving 20 bases between. This CDR3 contains 17 residues. Germline lookup yields CDR1 MRHNA and CDR2 SNTAGT. The CDR3 protein is CASSETGGGEGADTQYF. The CDR3 coding sequence is TGTGCCAGCAGTGAGACCGGAGGGGGCGAGGGCGCAGATACGCAGTATTTT.

The rearrangement joins TRBV7-2 to TRBJ1-4; 8 nucleotides match TRBD1. Germline V gene data show CDR1 as SGHTA and CDR2 as FQGNSA. With 4 bases clipped from V and 3 bases from J, the junction kept 10 bases outside the gene matches. This CDR3 region has 17 residues. The CDR3 DNA reads TGTGCCAGCAGCTCGGACAGGGTGTACGTAGCTAATGAAAAACTGTTTTTT. This codes for CASSSDRVYVANEKLFF. The full variable domain, its missing parts supplied by reference TRBV7-2 and TRBJ1-4, is GAGVSQSPSNKVTEKGKDVELRCDPISGHTALYWYRQSLGQGLEFLIYFQGNSAPDKSGLPSDRFSAERTGGSVSTLTIQRTQQEDSAVYLCASSSDRVYVANEKLFFGSGTQLSVL.

The chain links TRBV5-1 to TRBJ1-2; the match to TRBD1 covers 7 bases. Losses at the gene ends were 2 bases for V and 4 bases for J; bases not matched to a gene: 11. This CDR3 has 16 residues. The germline gives CDR1 SGHRS, CDR2 YFSETQ. The CDR3 protein is CASSFNTGATSYGYTF. The CDR3 region has the DNA TGCGCCAGCAGCTTTAATACAGGGGCGACATCCTATGGCTACACCTTC.

The rearrangement joins TRBV25-1 to TRBJ2-7, with D tentatively TRBD2 (6 bases). The CDR3 sequence is 15 residues long. V lost 4 bases and J 2 bases, leaving 15 bases between the germline ends. CDR1 and CDR2 from the germline V gene are MGHDK and SYGVNS. The CDR3, as DNA: TGTGCCAGCAGTGTGGGGGGTTGGGTGACCTACGAGCAGTACTTC. Protein sequence: CASSVGGWVTYEQYF.

V usage is TRBV4-1 and J usage is TRBJ2-5, with a weak D call TRBD1 (5 bases). V lost 4 bases and J lost 2, with 8 bases in between. The CDR3 is 13 residues long. Germline assignment: CDR1 MGHRA and CDR2 YSYEKL. CDR3 in amino acids: CASSPRTQETQYF. In nucleotides, the CDR3 is TGCGCCAGCAGCCCGAGGACACAAGAGACCCAGTACTTC.

The rearrangement uses TRBV30 and TRBJ2-7; D remains unclear. Germline V lookup: CDR1 GTSNPN, CDR2 SVGIG (reference sequence). The ends were cut back, 0 bases at V and 5 bases at J, with 5 bases in the middle. The CDR3 runs 11 residues. DNA of the CDR3: TGTGCCTGGAGTGTATCGGACGAGCAGTACTTC. It is translated as CAWSVSDEQYF.

This clone turned up a few times. This chain joins TRBV7-2 and TRBJ1-1; 8 positions match TRBD1. The CDR3 is made up of 14 amino acids. J lost 5 bases, V lost 2 bases, and 4 bases had no gene match. Looked up from germline, CDR1 is SGHTA and CDR2 is FQGNSA. CDR3 amino acids: CASSLTGGLTEAFF. The CDR3 DNA reads as TGTGCCAGCAGCTTAACAGGGGGACTGACTGAAGCTTTCTTT.

This clone was seen once. This rearrangement joins TRBV11-3 to TRBJ2-1, with D perhaps matching TRBD1 (6 bases). Germline assignment: CDR1 SGHNT and CDR2 YENEEA. Trimming left V 5 bases short and J 1 base short, with 9 bases between. The CDR3 is 14 residues long. The DNA of the CDR3 is TGTGCCAGCAGCCCGACAGGTTCCTACAATGAGCAGTTCTTC. As protein: CASSPTGSYNEQFF.

The J gene is TRBJ1-2, the V gene TRBV9; 8 nucleotides line up with TRBD1. The germline V gene encodes CDR1 SGDLS and CDR2 YYNGEE. V shed 0 bases, J shed 3 bases, and the junction held 4 bases outside the gene matches. The CDR3 is made up of 15 amino acids. The CDR3 region is CASSVGTGPYYGYTF. In DNA form, the CDR3 reads TGTGCCAGCAGCGTAGGGACAGGGCCCTACTATGGCTACACCTTC.